The source of this T cell receptor beta chain is a study of T cell changes during pregnancy in multiple sclerosis. Profiled with immunoSEQ multiplex PCR; TCRdb holds only in-frame clones, not every one. The sample has under 75,000 clones, approximately 90% seen once. Germline values: CDR1 SGHRS, CDR2 YFSETQ. V lost 4 bases to trimming and J lost 0 bases, with 14 bases between them. CDR3 length equals 17 residues. The V gene is TRBV5-1, the J gene TRBJ2-6, with D perhaps TRBD2 (5 bases). This receptor was obtained from a female donor in good health, enrolled as a control in a pregnancy study. The material was peripheral blood, obtained in the third trimester of pregnancy. CDR3 in DNA: TGCGCCAGCAGCATAGGAGGTTACTACTCTGGGGCCAACGTCCTGACTTTC. Amino acid sequence: CASSIGGYYSGANVLTF.